The rows below give T cell receptor beta chains drawn from one sample of a study of blood T cell repertoires in COVID-19. Only in-frame clones appear in the TCRdb table, and some are missing; sequencing was by immunoSEQ multiplex PCR. The data contain approximately 220,000 clones, approximately 80% of them seen just once; the ten biggest clones take up approximately 4.5%. Specimen: peripheral blood. These receptors all stem from a woman in her sixties or seventies with acute or convalescent COVID-19. Each CDR3 is given with its conserved first and last residue.

>TRBJ1-5|TRBV7-9
CASSLVGDSNQPQHF
>TRBJ2-1|TRBV5-8
CASSSLGGGGSYNEQFF
>TRBJ2-2|TRBV6-1
CASSEAAGGYTGELFF
>TRBJ1-4|TRBV5-5
CASSVWGGNEKLFF
>TRBJ2-5|TRBV5-1
CASSSEGTGRETQYF
>TRBJ1-4|TRBV7-9
CATRRGTNEKLFF
>TRBJ2-5|TRBV5-1
CASSLTGTGAGETQYF
>TRBJ1-5|TRBV4-1
CASSQAGEGSILNQPQHF
>TRBJ2-1|TRBV6-2/TRBV6-3
CASSLGQRGGPMRGWSEQFF
>TRBJ1-5|TRBV19
CASSRNSEQPQHF
>TRBJ1-2|TRBV19
CASRGTVYGYTF
>TRBJ1-2|TRBV19
CASRGQGDRTPYTF
>TRBJ2-7|TRBV5-1
CASSGAGAGYEQYF
>TRBJ1-2|TRBV30
CATGTGRDGYTF
>TRBJ1-2|TRBV29-1
CSAGTGVNYGYTF
>TRBJ2-7|TRBV10-3
CAIRSTSGGREQYF
>TRBJ2-1|TRBV5-1
CASSPGTGGAGNEQFF
>TRBJ1-1|TRBV7-8
CASSPRGGLYTEAFF
>TRBJ1-1|TRBV13
CASSLRSTRGNTEAFF
>TRBJ2-3|TRBV18
CASSPWTGTTLGDTQYF
>TRBJ2-3|TRBV5-4
CASSMDRATDTQYF
>TRBJ1-1|TRBV3-1/TRBV3-2
CASSQYRGASTEAFF
>TRBJ1-2|TRBV9
CASSVATGAGGSYGYTF
>TRBJ1-6|TRBV15
CATSVGQGMSSYNSPLHF
>TRBJ2-1|TRBV11-2
CASSYNRVGNEQFF
>TRBJ2-1|TRBV27
CASGYRGNEQFF
>TRBJ2-7|TRBV6-5
CASSYSGTALYEQYF
>TRBJ1-4|TRBV5-1
CASKTAGEKLFF
>TRBJ2-7|TRBV2
CASSARQGPSYEQYF
>TRBJ1-1|TRBV7-9
CASRKQGVNTEAFF
>TRBJ2-3|TRBV20-1
CSASVRVLDTDTQYF
>TRBJ2-5|TRBV7-9
CASSSNTGGETQYF
>TRBJ1-1|TRBV3-1/TRBV3-2
CASSPVLEGEAFF
>TRBJ1-5|TRBV15
CATSRDPRPEQPQHF
>TRBJ2-1|TRBV7-8
CASSPPFKGLAGSSYNEQFF
>TRBJ2-7|TRBV12-3/TRBV12-4
CASSLGVSYEQYF
>TRBJ2-5|TRBV7-7
CASSKGQGETQYF
>TRBJ2-5|TRBV3-1/TRBV3-2
CASSQSGSQETQYF
>TRBJ1-2|TRBV5-1
CASSLEQNYGYTF
>TRBJ2-1|TRBV7-2
CASSPLGANYNEQFF
>TRBJ1-1|TRBV7-2
CASSLSLAATNTEAFF
>TRBJ1-4|TRBV7-2
CASSPRQGEGEKLFF
>TRBJ1-1|TRBV5-1
CASRQELNTEAFF
>TRBJ2-3|TRBV7-2
CASRQGTSADTQYF
>TRBJ2-5|TRBV5-4
CASSPGQRKYF
>TRBJ1-2|TRBV24-1
CATSDVQGSWGYTF
>TRBJ2-5|TRBV11-2
CATQLTAGGTGTQYF
>TRBJ1-1|TRBV2
CASSVTVEAFF
>TRBJ1-3|TRBV27
CASRSLTGGEGTIYF
>TRBJ2-3|TRBV7-2
CASSFRGGYRTDTQYF
>TRBJ1-1|TRBV18
CASSPTPGQGAGYTEAFF
>TRBJ1-1|TRBV18
CASSRDWNTEAFF
>TRBJ2-2|TRBV3-1/TRBV3-2
CASSPRTGGAVGELFF
>TRBJ2-3|TRBV4-2
CASSQEIARTSTDTQYF